One and the same sample provided the 9 T cell receptor beta chains below, sequenced in a study of patients and donors after allogeneic stem cell transplantation. TCRdb processed the RT-PCR reads anew with MiXCR; each CDR3 protein has one entry. The profile shows about 960,000 distinct CDR3 sequences, approximately 18% of them singletons. Sequencing was carried out using blood, either unsorted or a sorted T cell fraction (not recorded which). These receptor sequences come from a human donor who was either an allogeneic HSCT recipient or a stem cell or donor lymphocyte infusion donor (not recorded which). It is not recorded whose cells these are; they may come from a transplant donor.

This rearrangement joins TRBV6-1 to TRBJ2-7; D might be TRBD1 (6 bases). V was cut by 6 bases and J by 1 base, with 19 bases left in between. Looked up from germline, CDR1 is MNHNS and CDR2 is SASEGT. The CDR3 totals 16 residues. DNA for the CDR3: TGTGCCAGCAGCCGACTCCGAACGCAGGGGTCCTACGAGCAGTACTTC. Translation: CASSRLRTQGSYEQYF.

This clonotype was seen only a few times. The rearrangement links TRBV11-2 to TRBJ2-7; TRBD1 or TRBD2 may be the D gene (5 bases each). Trimming shortened V by 0 bases and J by 5 bases, and 17 bases separated the two germline ends. Germline V gene sequence: CDR1 SGHAT, CDR2 FQNNGV. The CDR3 length is 16 residues. The CDR3 bases are TGTGCCAGCAGCTTAGAAGGACGGACCCGAGGGGACGAGCAGTACTTC. It specifies CASSLEGRTRGDEQYF.

This clonotype was seen a few times. The chain recombines TRBV4-1 with TRBJ1-1; the D is unclear. Deletions cut 0 bases from V and 9 bases from J, with 17 bases between. The CDR3 totals 15 residues. The germline gives CDR1 MGHRA, CDR2 YSYEKL. CDR3 nucleotides: TGCGCCAGCAGCCAAGAAGTGATTTGGTTCGGGAAAGCTTTCTTT. Protein sequence: CASSQEVIWFGKAFF.

This clonotype was counted between two and nine times. This chain links TRBV27 with TRBJ2-1; TRBD1 agrees at 7 bases. The CDR3 has 16 amino acids. The V segment lost 6 bases and the J segment 5 bases; nucleotides outside the gene matches: 13. CDR1 and CDR2 from the germline V gene are MNHEY and SMNVEV (reference sequence). Written as DNA, the CDR3 is TGTGCCAGCAGCCCTTATCCAGGGGGTCGGGACAATGAGCAGTTCTTC. Translation gives CASSPYPGGRDNEQFF.

The gene calls are TRBV30 and TRBJ2-7; D perhaps matches TRBD1 (6 bases). The CDR3 extends over 13 amino acids. The germline V gene has CDR1 GTSNPN and CDR2 SVGIG (reference sequence). Trimming took 3 bases from V and 3 from J, leaving 12 bases between them. DNA of the CDR3: TGTGCCTGGAGAGTACAGGGTTACTACGAGCAGTACTTC. It encodes CAWRVQGYYEQYF.

A note on this clonotype: Sequence at one end of the junction differs from germline and may be a read error. V is TRBV3-1 and J is TRBJ2-1, with unresolved D. The CDR3 sequence is 11 residues long. From germline, CDR1 is LGHDT and CDR2 YNNKEL (reference sequence). This chain's CDR3 is CASCQSNEQFF. The CDR3 coding sequence is TGTGCCAGCTGCCAATCTAATGAGCAGTTCTTC.

The J gene is TRBJ2-5, the V gene TRBV7-3, with D perhaps matching TRBD1 (5 bases). V was cut by 1 base and J by 5 bases, with 11 bases left in between. This CDR3 has 14 residues. Germline V CDR1 and CDR2: SGHTA, FQGTGA. CDR3 coding DNA: TGTGCCAGCAGCTTAATAGGGGATTGGGAGACCCAGTACTTC. Translation gives CASSLIGDWETQYF.

The J gene is TRBJ2-6, the V gene TRBV11-2; D is tentatively TRBD1 or TRBD2 (5 bases each). The CDR3 has 17 residues. The ends were cut back, 1 base at V and 0 bases at J, with 10 bases in the middle. Germline-derived CDR1 and CDR2 are SGHAT and FQNNGV. The CDR3 nucleotides read TGTGCCAGCAGCTTAGTCGGGGCAGCCTCTGGGGCCAACGTCCTGACTTTC. Translated, it gives CASSLVGAASGANVLTF.

J is TRBJ2-7 and V is TRBV6-5; 9 bases map to TRBD1. Trimming took 4 bases from V and 7 from J; bases not matched to a gene: 5. Germline CDR1 and CDR2: MNHEY and SVGAGI. The CDR3 sequence is 13 residues long. The CDR3 loop is CASSWDRAGEQYF. The CDR3 nucleotides read TGTGCCAGCAGTTGGGACAGGGCTGGGGAGCAGTACTTC.